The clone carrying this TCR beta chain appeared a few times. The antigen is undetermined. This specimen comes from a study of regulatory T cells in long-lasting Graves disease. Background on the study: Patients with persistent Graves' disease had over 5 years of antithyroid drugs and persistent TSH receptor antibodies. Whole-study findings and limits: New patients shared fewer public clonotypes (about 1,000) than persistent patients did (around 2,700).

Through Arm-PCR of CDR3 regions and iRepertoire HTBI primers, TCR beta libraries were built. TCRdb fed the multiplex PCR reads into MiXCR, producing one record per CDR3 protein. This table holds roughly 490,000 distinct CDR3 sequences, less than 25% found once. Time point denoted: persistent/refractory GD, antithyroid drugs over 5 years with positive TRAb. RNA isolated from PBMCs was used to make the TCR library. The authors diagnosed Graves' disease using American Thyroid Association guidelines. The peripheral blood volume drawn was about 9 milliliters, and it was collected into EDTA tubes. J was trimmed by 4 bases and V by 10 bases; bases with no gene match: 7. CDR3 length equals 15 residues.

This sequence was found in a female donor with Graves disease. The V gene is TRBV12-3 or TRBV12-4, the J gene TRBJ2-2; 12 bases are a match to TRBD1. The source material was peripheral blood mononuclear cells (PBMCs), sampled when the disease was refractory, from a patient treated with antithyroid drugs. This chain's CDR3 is CATTGTGGVTGELFF. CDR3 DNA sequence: TGTGCCACTACCGGGACAGGGGGCGTCACCGGGGAGCTGTTTTTT.